Listed below are T cell receptor beta chains from one sample, sequenced in a study of cytomegalovirus exposure and HLA in healthy donors. Clones were sequenced by immunoSEQ multiplex PCR, and TCRdb holds only the in-frame ones, with some missing. The sample carries about 190,000 clones, more than 70% recorded once. The sequenced material came from PBMCs. Source of these receptors: a man in his forties in good health and CMV-seropositive. CDR3s include the opening cysteine and the closing phenylalanine or tryptophan. D genes are given only for firm matches.

D gene	V gene	J gene	CDR3 protein	CDR3 DNA
NA	TRBV29-1	TRBJ2-1	CSVGSSDNEQFF	TGCAGCGTTGGGAGTAGCGACAATGAGCAGTTCTTC
NA	TRBV11-2	TRBJ2-3	CASSFSQSTDTQYF	TGTGCCAGCAGCTTCTCCCAGAGCACAGATACGCAGTATTTT
NA	TRBV6-1	TRBJ1-1	CASSEARGAEAFF	TGTGCCAGCAGCGAAGCTCGAGGAGCTGAAGCTTTCTTT
NA	TRBV2	TRBJ2-5	CARRQSPNQETQYF	TGTGCCAGACGACAGTCCCCGAACCAAGAGACCCAGTACTTC
NA	TRBV28	TRBJ1-1	CASSPSLGRNTEAFF	TGTGCCAGCAGCCCCTCCTTGGGGAGGAACACTGAAGCTTTCTTT
NA	TRBV5-1	TRBJ2-3	CASSLDPVATDTQYF	TGCGCCAGCAGCTTGGACCCGGTCGCCACAGATACGCAGTATTTT
NA	TRBV14	TRBJ2-2	CASSQVPMSRELFF	TGTGCCAGCAGCCAAGTCCCCATGAGCAGGGAGCTGTTTTTT
NA	TRBV15	TRBJ2-3	CATSSPRRTGSTDTQYF	TGTGCCACCAGCAGTCCGCGGAGAACAGGGAGCACAGATACGCAGTATTTT
NA	TRBV11-3	TRBJ2-2	CASSLQGHTGELFF	TGTGCCAGCAGCTTACAGGGGCACACCGGGGAGCTGTTTTTT
TRBD1	TRBV28	TRBJ2-1	CASSLPGQGFGEQFF	TGTGCCAGCAGCTTACCGGGACAGGGGTTCGGTGAGCAGTTCTTC